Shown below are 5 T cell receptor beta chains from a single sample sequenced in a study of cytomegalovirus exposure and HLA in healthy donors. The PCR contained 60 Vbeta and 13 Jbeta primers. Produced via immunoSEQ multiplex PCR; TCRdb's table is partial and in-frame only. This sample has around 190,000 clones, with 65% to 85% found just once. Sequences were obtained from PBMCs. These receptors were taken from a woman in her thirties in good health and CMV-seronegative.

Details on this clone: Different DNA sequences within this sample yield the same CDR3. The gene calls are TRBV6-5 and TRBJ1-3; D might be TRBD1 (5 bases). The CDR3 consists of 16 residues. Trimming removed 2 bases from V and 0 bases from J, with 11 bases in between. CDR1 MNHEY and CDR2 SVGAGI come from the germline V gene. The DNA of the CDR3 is TGTGCCAGCAGTTACGGGAGGGGCAGCTCTGGAAACACCATATATTTT. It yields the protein CASSYGRGSSGNTIYF.

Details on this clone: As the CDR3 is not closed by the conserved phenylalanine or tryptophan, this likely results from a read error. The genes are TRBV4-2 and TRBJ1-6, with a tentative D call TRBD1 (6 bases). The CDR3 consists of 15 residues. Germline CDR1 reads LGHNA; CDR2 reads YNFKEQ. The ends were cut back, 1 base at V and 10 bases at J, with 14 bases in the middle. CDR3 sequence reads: CASSQVAGARSPLHV. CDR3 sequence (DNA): TGTGCCAGCAGCCAAGTGGCAGGGGCCCGCTCACCCCTCCACGTT.

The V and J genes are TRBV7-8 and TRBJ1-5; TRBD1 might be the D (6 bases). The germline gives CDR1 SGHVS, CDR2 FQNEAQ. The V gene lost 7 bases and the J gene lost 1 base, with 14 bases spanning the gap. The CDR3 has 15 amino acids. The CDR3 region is CASTHEGVSNQPQHF. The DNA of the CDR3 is TGTGCCAGCACCCACGAGGGGGTGAGCAATCAGCCCCAGCATTTT.

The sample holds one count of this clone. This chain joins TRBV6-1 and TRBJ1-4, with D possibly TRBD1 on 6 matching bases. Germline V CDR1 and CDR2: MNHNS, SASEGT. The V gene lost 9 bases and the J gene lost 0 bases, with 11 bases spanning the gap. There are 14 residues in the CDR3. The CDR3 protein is CASNRQATNEKLFF. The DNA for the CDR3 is TGTGCCAGTAACAGACAGGCAACTAATGAAAAACTGTTTTTT.

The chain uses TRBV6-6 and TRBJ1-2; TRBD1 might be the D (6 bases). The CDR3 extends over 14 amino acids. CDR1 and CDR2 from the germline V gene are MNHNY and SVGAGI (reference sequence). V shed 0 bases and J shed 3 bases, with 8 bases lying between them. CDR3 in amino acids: CASSYSPGDYGYTF. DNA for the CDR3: TGTGCCAGCAGTTACTCGCCAGGGGACTATGGCTACACCTTC.